The clone carrying this T cell receptor (beta chain) came up many times. This entry comes from a study of Graves' ophthalmopathy and Graves' hyperthyroidism. For repertoire sequencing, the TCR beta CDR3 regions were amplified from RNA transcripts. HTBI primers primed a first-round RT-PCR, and a second-round multiplex PCR followed. Using its own MiXCR run on the multiplex PCR reads, TCRdb lists one record per CDR3 protein. The table has 300,000 to 500,000 distinct CDR3 sequences, approximately 15% seen once. This CDR3 has 15 residues. Trimming shortened V by 6 bases and J by 0 bases, and 17 bases separated the two germline ends. CDR1 and CDR2 (germline): SQVTM, ANQGSEA.

The sample taken for sequencing was peripheral blood. This sequence originates from a woman between 18 and 30 years old with stable Graves' hyperthyroidism. The chain employs TRBV29-1 and TRBJ1-1; TRBD1 might be the D (6 bases). CDR3 residues: CSVPPRGGVNTEAFF. CDR3 DNA: TGCAGCGTCCCCCCGAGGGGGGGCGTGAACACTGAAGCTTTCTTT.